This paragraph covers one T cell receptor beta chain sequence. The antigen is not known. The CDR3 extends over 11 amino acids. V lost 8 bases and J lost 11, with 16 bases in between. The sample comes from a study of glioma-infiltrating T cells. Broader study findings: CDR3 overlap between tissue and blood was very small. Tissue-blood divergence was below expectation in non-neoplastic patients, above in gliomas.

The iRepertoire nested amplicon-rescue multiplex PCR amplified TCR alpha and beta CDR3s from RNA. Input was roughly 100-450 ng of tissue mRNA or PBMC total RNA. MiXCR was run by TCRdb on the multiplex PCR reads, yielding one entry per CDR3 protein. The sample has about 89,000 distinct CDR3 sequences; about 25% are singletons. This chain connects TRBV12-3 or TRBV12-4 to TRBJ2-7, with D perhaps TRBD2 (5 bases). The sequenced sample consisted of glioma tissue, nonneoplastic brain tissue, or PBMCs (not recorded which). This receptor was obtained from a human donor with low-grade glioma or glioblastoma, undergoing nonglioma brain surgery, or in good health (not recorded which). CDR3 sequence: CASQLGVEKYF. As DNA, the CDR3 is TGTGCCAGCCAACTCGGGGTGGAGAAGTACTTC.